What follows is one T cell receptor (beta chain) and its context. V lost 3 bases, J lost 0 bases, and 10 bases lay in between. There are 15 residues in the CDR3. Germline loops: CDR1 SGHTA, CDR2 FQGNSA. The sample belongs to a study of blood T cell repertoires in COVID-19. The wider study: Donors in Cohort 3 who had recovered were those with two negative PCRs, healthcare professional clearance, or resolution of their symptoms. The study drew acute and convalescent COVID-19 samples from the United States, Italy and Spain. The analysed material was cDNA or gDNA that came from T cells, B-cell-depleted T cells, or PBMCs.

The participants were between about 18 and 95 years old and came from some 23 US areas. TCRdb's table, derived via immunoSEQ multiplex PCR, lists solely in-frame clones and lacks some. The sample has under 400,000 clones, more than 70% seen once. Sequenced: PBMCs or T cells enriched from blood (not recorded which). The TCR originated in a man between 40 and 49 years old in a cohort exposed to, infected with or recovered from COVID-19 (not recorded which). The chain links TRBV7-2 to TRBJ2-3; D uncertain. DNA of the CDR3: TGTGCCAGCAGCTTGAGTACAGCTAGCACAGATACGCAGTATTTT. It specifies CASSLSTASTDTQYF. Together with reference TRBV7-2 and TRBJ2-3, the CDR3 gives the full variable domain: GAGVSQSPSNKVTEKGKDVELRCDPISGHTALYWYRQSLGQGLEFLIYFQGNSAPDKSGLPSDRFSAERTGGSVSTLTIQRTQQEDSAVYLCASSLSTASTDTQYFGPGTRLTVL.